The 10 T cell receptor beta chains in this list originate from one sample, sequenced in a study of cytomegalovirus exposure and HLA in healthy donors. It was with 60 Vbeta and 13 Jbeta primers that the PCR ran. The data were produced by immunoSEQ multiplex PCR, yet TCRdb's version contains in-frame clones alone and is incomplete. Of over 130,000 clones in the sample, around 84% are singletons; the top ten hold 2% to 2.5%. Sequencing used PBMCs. The receptor set was obtained from a man between 50 and 59 years old in good health and CMV-seronegative.

This chain joins TRBV5-1 and TRBJ2-5, with 8 bases identical to TRBD2. There are 14 residues in the CDR3. The germline CDR1 and CDR2 sequences are SGHRS and YFSETQ. Unmatched junction bases numbered 3, after V lost 0 bases and J lost 5 bases. The CDR3 sequence is CASSLESSGETQYF. DNA for the CDR3: TGCGCCAGCAGCTTGGAGTCTAGCGGGGAGACCCAGTACTTC.

The chain employs TRBV12-2 and TRBJ1-1; the D call of TRBD1 is as the table states it, not checked on the DNA. TRBV12-2 is a documented pseudogene. This CDR3 has 14 amino acids. Here the CDR3 reads CASRATESDTEAFF. The DNA for the CDR3 is TGTGCAAGTCGCGCGACAGAGTCGGACACTGAAGCTTTCTTT.

The sample holds a few counts of this clone. The V call is TRBV28, the J call TRBJ1-2, with 9 bases aligning to TRBD1. Germline V gives CDR1 MDHEN, CDR2 SYDVKM. V lost 3 bases and J lost 6; bases outside the gene matches: 5. The CDR3 has 14 amino acids. CDR3 loop: CASSLGTGKDGYTF. CDR3 DNA: TGTGCCAGCAGTTTGGGGACAGGGAAAGATGGCTACACCTTC.

The rearrangement links TRBV15 to TRBJ2-6; the match to TRBD1 covers 7 bases. Germline CDR1 is LNHNV and CDR2 is YYDKDF (reference sequence). The CDR3 contains 16 residues. The ends lost 7 bases at V and 4 bases at J; junction bases unmatched: 10. CDR3 region: CATTGTVTRGANVLTF. The CDR3 DNA reads as TGTGCCACCACTGGGACAGTAACCCGAGGGGCCAACGTCCTGACTTTC.

The rearrangement links TRBV6-1 to TRBJ2-2; 7 bases map to TRBD1. J was trimmed by 4 bases and V by 7 bases; bases with no gene match: 9. CDR1 and CDR2 (germline): MNHNS, SASEGT. This CDR3 contains 15 residues. The CDR3 here is CASNRQGVSTGELFF. The CDR3 bases are TGTGCCAGCAATCGTCAGGGGGTCAGCACCGGGGAGCTGTTTTTT.

This clone was counted only a few times. This rearrangement joins TRBV6-6 to TRBJ2-7; D gene uncertain. Trimming removed 5 bases at V and 2 bases at J, with 13 bases between. The CDR3 runs to 14 residues. Germline lookup yields CDR1 MNHNY and CDR2 SVGAGI (reference sequence). For the CDR3, the DNA is TGTGCCAGCAGTGGCCCCCAGTACACCTACGAGCAGTACTTC. This codes for CASSGPQYTYEQYF.

The chain couples TRBV9 to TRBJ2-1, with 8 bases fitting TRBD1. This CDR3 region has 15 residues. J gave up 6 bases and V 0 bases, and 5 bases lay outside the gene matches. CDR1 is SGDLS, CDR2 YYNGEE, per germline. The CDR3 nucleotides read TGTGCCAGCAGCGTAGGACAGGGGATCGGCAATGAGCAGTTCTTC. This encodes CASSVGQGIGNEQFF.

The CDR3 region has the DNA TGCGCCAGCAGTGAGTCGACGGGGAACACTGAAGCTTTCTTT. This translates into CASSESTGNTEAFF. The V gene is TRBV10-1, the J gene TRBJ1-1; D is undetermined. Germline V gives CDR1 WNHNN, CDR2 SYGVQD (reference sequence). V lost 0 bases to trimming and J lost 1 base, with 6 bases between them. This CDR3 region has 14 residues.

The rearrangement uses TRBV30 and TRBJ2-5, with D possibly matching TRBD2 (6 bases). Per the germline V gene, CDR1 is GTSNPN and CDR2 is SVGIG (reference sequence). The CDR3 consists of 12 residues. Trimming pared 1 base from V and 3 bases from J, leaving 6 bases between. The CDR3 reads CAWSAGEETQYF. The CDR3 nucleotides read TGTGCCTGGAGTGCGGGAGAAGAGACCCAGTACTTC.

The rearrangement uses TRBV6-5 and TRBJ2-1, with TRBD1 as a possible D gene (6 bases). V gave up 9 bases and J gave up 5 bases, with 17 bases separating them. In germline, CDR1 is MNHEY, CDR2 SVGAGI. CDR3 length: 14 residues. The CDR3 DNA is TGTGCCAGGAGTGATTGGGGGCATAACAATGAGCAGTTCTTC. Amino acid sequence: CARSDWGHNNEQFF.